Each of the 16 T cell receptor beta chains below was sequenced from the same sample in a study of molecular identifiers for immune sequencing clone quantification. TCRdb processed the PCR reads anew with MiXCR; each CDR3 protein has one entry. Among approximately 500,000 distinct CDR3 sequences, 20% to 25% were seen once, and the ten largest hold 0.84%. Source material: naive CD8+ T cells from blood, with Jurkat cell RNA spiked in. Subset indicated: FACS-sorted CD8+CD4-CCR7+CD45RA+ naive T cells. The receptors shown here come from a human donor in good health. Some libraries in this study had Jurkat cell RNA spiked in.

The chain combines TRBV29-1 with TRBJ2-7, with no clear D. The CDR3 has 10 residues. The V end lost 5 bases, the J end lost 3 bases, and 5 bases lay between the germline ends. CDR1 and CDR2 (germline): SQVTM, ANQGSEA. CDR3 bases: TGCAGCGTTCAGAGCTACGAGCAGTACTTC. Its translation: CSVQSYEQYF.

This clonotype was seen repeatedly, ten times or more. The rearrangement links TRBV5-1 to TRBJ1-1; D call uncertain. Germline values: CDR1 SGHRS, CDR2 YFSETQ. The CDR3 is made up of 15 amino acids. V gave up 5 bases and J gave up 1 base, with 15 bases separating them. The chain's CDR3 is CASRERTGANTEAFF. CDR3 DNA: TGCGCCAGCAGAGAACGGACGGGAGCGAACACTGAAGCTTTCTTT.

As for this clonotype: It may be a read error: a sequence one base away is much more abundant. The chain links TRBV3-1 to TRBJ2-5; D unclear. This CDR3 comprises 15 residues. Germline values: CDR1 LGHDT, CDR2 YNNKEL (reference sequence). The V and J ends lost 3 bases and 13 bases respectively, with 24 bases between them. The CDR3 is CASSHVLGPRVSRYF. The CDR3 bases are TGTGCCAGCAGCCATGTCCTAGGGCCGCGAGTATCCCGGTACTTC.

The V and J genes are TRBV19 and TRBJ2-7; maybe TRBD2 (6 bases). This CDR3 is 14 amino acids long. Trimming shortened V by 3 bases and J by 6 bases, and 15 bases separated the two germline ends. Germline V lookup: CDR1 LNHDA, CDR2 SQIVND (reference sequence). The CDR3 region has the DNA TGTGCCAGTAGTATTGGCGGAGGGGTGGCCGAGCAGTACTTC. Translated: CASSIGGGVAEQYF.

V and J are TRBV29-1 and TRBJ2-3; D is ambiguous. V was shortened by 4 bases and J by 6 bases, with 11 bases between the two germline ends. Germline CDR1 and CDR2: SQVTM and ANQGSEA. The CDR3 loop spans 12 amino acids. CDR3 in DNA: TGCAGCGTTGTGGGCTATGGGGATACGCAGTATTTT. Residues: CSVVGYGDTQYF.

In regard to this clonotype: Possible read error: a much larger clone is one base away. This sequence joins TRBV29-1 and TRBJ2-7; D tentatively fits TRBD1 or TRBD2 (6 bases each). CDR3 size: 16 residues. V lost 1 base, J lost 6 bases, and 22 bases lay in between. The V gene's germline CDR1 is SQVTM and CDR2 ANQGSEA. This CDR3 reads CSVEGRGRGFSGEQYF. In DNA, the CDR3 is TGCAGCGTTGAAGGGAGGGGTAGGGGGTTTAGCGGCGAGCAGTACTTC.

This clonotype was recorded at least ten times. The V call is TRBV6-6, the J call TRBJ1-1, with D possibly being TRBD1 (6 bases). V was shortened by 10 bases and J by 3 bases, with 15 bases between the two germline ends. Germline lookup yields CDR1 MNHNY and CDR2 SVGAGI (reference sequence). CDR3 length: 13 residues. CDR3 coding DNA: TGTGCCACCGGACAGTGGCAACACACTGAAGCTTTCTTT. It is translated as CATGQWQHTEAFF.

This clonotype has ten or more counts. The chain's CDR3 is CASSQDITDTQYF. The CDR3 nucleotides read TGCGCCAGCAGCCAGGATATTACAGATACGCAGTATTTT. This chain joins TRBV4-3 and TRBJ2-3; D is ambiguous. V was trimmed by 3 bases and J by 3 bases, leaving 7 bases between them. The CDR3 contains 13 residues. The germline V gene encodes CDR1 LGHNA and CDR2 YSLEER.

The V gene is TRBV6-5, the J gene TRBJ2-5; the match to TRBD2 covers 10 bases. This CDR3 spans 16 amino acids. CDR1 and CDR2 (germline): MNHEY, SVGAGI. V lost 0 bases, J lost 4 bases, and 5 bases stayed unmatched. The CDR3, as DNA: TGTGCCAGCAGTTACTCGAGGACTAGCGGTGGAGAGACCCAGTACTTC. This translates into CASSYSRTSGGETQYF.

The V call is TRBV28, the J call TRBJ1-5, with D uncertain. This CDR3 is built from 16 residues. Trimming removed 10 bases from V and 7 bases from J, with 26 bases in between. The germline CDR1 and CDR2 sequences are MDHEN and SYDVKM. CDR3 in DNA: TGTGCCAACAGCAGCAATAGGGCGGAGGCTCGACAGCCCCAGCATTTT. Encoded protein: CANSSNRAEARQPQHF.

This clonotype was detected a few times. This sequence joins TRBV7-9 and TRBJ2-1; D uncertain. Per germline, CDR1 SEHNR and CDR2 FQNEAQ (reference sequence). The CDR3 sequence is 14 residues long. V was cut by 0 bases and J by 9 bases, with 12 bases left in between. CDR3 DNA sequence: TGTGCCAGCAGCTTAGCCCAGCTAATGGGTGAGCAGTTCTTC. Translating it yields CASSLAQLMGEQFF.

This clonotype was recorded a few times. A read error is possible here, since a much larger clone lies one base away. J is TRBJ1-1 and V is TRBV4-1, with D possibly TRBD1 on 5 matching bases. The ends were cut back, 4 bases at V and 0 bases at J, with 12 bases in the middle. There are 15 residues in the CDR3. Germline CDR1 and CDR2: MGHRA and YSYEKL. The CDR3 reads CASSRDRTLNTEAFF. DNA for the CDR3: TGCGCCAGCAGCCGAGATAGGACACTGAACACTGAAGCTTTCTTT.

This clonotype came up many times. V gene TRBV4-1 combines with J gene TRBJ2-1, with 7 bases identical to TRBD1. Germline assignment: CDR1 MGHRA and CDR2 YSYEKL. The length of the CDR3 is 16 residues. V was pared by 4 bases and J by 0 bases, with 6 bases of the junction left unmatched. CDR3 loop: CASSLKTGSSYNEQFF. The CDR3, as DNA: TGCGCCAGCAGCCTGAAGACAGGGAGCTCCTACAATGAGCAGTTCTTC.

The sample holds many counts of this clonotype. The gene calls are TRBV5-1 and TRBJ2-5; weak D call: TRBD1 (5 bases). CDR1 is SGHRS and CDR2 is YFSETQ in the germline V gene. The germline V and J ends were trimmed by 2 bases and 0 bases, with 8 bases remaining between them. The CDR3 spans 14 residues. Written as DNA, the CDR3 is TGCGCCAGCAGCTTCTTAGGGGACCAAGAGACCCAGTACTTC. It yields the protein CASSFLGDQETQYF.

In DNA form, the CDR3 reads TGTGCCAGCAGCTTCCTACAGGGAGGACTTGGGAACACCATATATTTT. This encodes CASSFLQGGLGNTIYF. The V call is TRBV7-2, the J call TRBJ1-3; TRBD1 might be the D (6 bases). V gave up 3 bases and J gave up 7 bases, with 19 bases separating them. CDR3 size: 16 residues. CDR1 is SGHTA, CDR2 FQGNSA, per germline.

The gene calls are TRBV20-1 and TRBJ1-1; 7 positions match TRBD1. This CDR3 spans 13 amino acids. The V gene's germline CDR1 is DFQATT and CDR2 SNEGSKA (reference sequence). The V and J ends lost 5 bases and 4 bases, in that order; junction bases with no gene match: 7. The CDR3 loop reads CSALTGYGTEAFF. CDR3 nucleotides: TGCAGTGCTCTGACAGGGTATGGCACTGAAGCTTTCTTT.